This T cell receptor (beta chain) was sequenced for a study of T-cell memory formation after mild COVID-19. Study-level information: Clusters were largely donor specific. Findings and caveats of the study: Proof of SARS-CoV-2 specificity was absent for the second-wave clones that crested on day 37.

This clonotype came up a few times. The antigen is undetermined. cDNA libraries for TCR alpha and TCR beta, carrying sample barcodes and UMIs, came from 5'RACE with constant-segment primers. Via MiXCR, TCRdb re-called the 5' RACE reads, giving one row per CDR3 protein. This sample yields roughly 200,000 distinct CDR3 sequences, of which roughly 17% are seen a single time; roughly 2.1% belongs to the top ten. This clonotype originated in an adult woman who had mild COVID-19 (a few samples of this study predate the infection). Cell type and time point are not known. Sequencing input: PBMCs or a T cell subset sorted from them (not recorded which).

The CDR3 DNA sequence: TGCAGTGCGGGGGGACAGGGGAGAAACATTCAGTACTTC. Its translation is CSAGGQGRNIQYF. This rearrangement joins TRBV20-1 to TRBJ2-4; 10 positions agree with TRBD1. The CDR3 totals 13 residues. V was clipped by 6 bases and J by 6 bases; unmatched bases: 5. CDR1 is DFQATT, CDR2 SNEGSKA, per germline (reference sequence).